This T cell receptor beta chain emerged from a study of cytomegalovirus exposure and HLA in healthy donors. With respect to this clone: Its cognate antigen is unknown.

Regarding the study as a whole: Presence/absence analyses rested on an assumption that sequencing depth was roughly uniform across donors.

The PCR contained 60 Vbeta and 13 Jbeta primers. As processed by the authors: A later analysis counted 65 million to 80 million unique TCR beta chains, some 12 million shared. Here immunoSEQ multiplex PCR was the method, and the copy in TCRdb shows in-frame clones only, minus some. The V and J calls and clone size come from that table; D and trimming were worked out from the DNA. The table has approximately 130,000 clones, approximately 85% seen once. Trimming pared 3 bases from V and 2 bases from J, leaving 14 bases between. This CDR3 comprises 15 residues. Germline V gene data show CDR1 as MNHEY and CDR2 as SMNVEV (reference sequence).

This receptor was identified in a woman aged 25 to 39 in good health and CMV-seropositive. V and J are TRBV27 and TRBJ2-7; weak D call: TRBD1 (5 bases). Sequenced: PBMCs. This CDR3 reads CASSLKAHRTYEQYF. CDR3 coding DNA: TGTGCCAGCAGTTTGAAGGCCCACAGGACCTACGAGCAGTACTTC.